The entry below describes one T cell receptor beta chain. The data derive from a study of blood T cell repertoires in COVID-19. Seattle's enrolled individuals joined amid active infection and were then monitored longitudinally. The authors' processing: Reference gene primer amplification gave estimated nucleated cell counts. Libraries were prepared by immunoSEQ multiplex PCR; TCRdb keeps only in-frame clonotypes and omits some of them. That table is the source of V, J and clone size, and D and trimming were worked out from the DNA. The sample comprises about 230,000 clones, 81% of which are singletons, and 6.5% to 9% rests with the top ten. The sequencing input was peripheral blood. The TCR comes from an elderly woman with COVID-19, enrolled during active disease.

DNA for the CDR3: TGTGCCTGGAGACCTCGGGACAGACTAAATGAAAAACTGTTTTTT. It translates to CAWRPRDRLNEKLFF. J is TRBJ1-4 and V is TRBV30; TRBD1 matches at 7 bases. V lost 3 bases to trimming and J lost 5 bases; unmatched junction nucleotides: 9. The length of the CDR3 is 15 residues. The germline gives CDR1 GTSNPN, CDR2 SVGIG (reference sequence).